Following are 18 T cell receptor beta chains from one sample sequenced in a study of T-cell memory formation after mild COVID-19. TCRdb re-derived calls from the 5' RACE reads in MiXCR, one entry per CDR3 protein. The sample yields about 340,000 distinct CDR3 sequences, approximately 13% seen once. Sample: PBMCs or a T cell subset sorted from them (not recorded which). These receptors were obtained from a man between 18 and 35 years old who had mild COVID-19 (a few samples of this study predate the infection). Cell type and time point are not known.

This clonotype was observed a handful of times. This chain connects TRBV7-9 to TRBJ1-2; D is uncertain. The length of the CDR3 is 11 residues. With 2 bases removed from V and 6 bases from J, the gap between germline ends came to 4 bases. Germline CDR1 SEHNR, CDR2 FQNEAQ (reference sequence). The CDR3 DNA follows: TGTGCCAGCAGCTTATCCCATGGCTACACCTTC. It encodes CASSLSHGYTF.

The sample holds many counts of this clonotype. J is TRBJ1-5 and V is TRBV7-2; a possible D gene is TRBD1 (5 bases). This CDR3 has 14 residues. V shed 0 bases and J shed 12 bases, with 15 bases lying between them. Germline-derived CDR1 and CDR2 are SGHTA and FQGNSA. The CDR3 nucleotides read TGTGCCAGCAGCTTAGCAGGGGCAGGGAGTGACCAGCATTTT. Its protein product is CASSLAGAGSDQHF.

V gene TRBV3-1 combines with J gene TRBJ2-3; D tentatively reads TRBD1 or TRBD2 (5 bases each). Between the trimmed V and J ends, which lost 3 bases and 7 bases, there was a span of 29 bases. This CDR3 has 19 amino acids. From germline, CDR1 is LGHDT and CDR2 YNNKEL (reference sequence). This chain's CDR3 is CASSQGRFHRDQPYYTQYF. The CDR3, as DNA: TGTGCCAGCAGCCAGGGGCGGTTCCACCGGGACCAACCGTACTATACGCAGTATTTT.

The DNA of the CDR3 is TGTGCCAGCAGCTTAAATGGGGGCGTATTTTATCAGCCCCAGCATTTT. Translated: CASSLNGGVFYQPQHF. This rearrangement joins TRBV7-2 to TRBJ1-5; the D gene is possibly TRBD1 (6 bases). The CDR3 contains 16 residues. Trimming shortened V by 2 bases and J by 5 bases, and 16 bases separated the two germline ends. In germline, CDR1 is SGHTA, CDR2 FQGNSA.

This clonotype came up a few times. The chain couples TRBV3-1 to TRBJ1-3; D gene ambiguous. Trimming took 4 bases from V and 0 from J, leaving 13 bases between them. This CDR3 contains 16 residues. Germline lookup yields CDR1 LGHDT and CDR2 YNNKEL (reference sequence). The CDR3, as DNA: TGTGCCAGCAGCCCGACCGGCTCGGGCTCTGGAAACACCATATATTTT. It codes for CASSPTGSGSGNTIYF.

There are a few counts of this clonotype. V usage is TRBV6-6 and J usage is TRBJ2-1; possible D gene TRBD1, 6 bases. CDR3 length: 13 residues. Between the trimmed V and J ends, which lost 10 bases and 1 base, there was a span of 11 bases. Germline loops: CDR1 MNHNY, CDR2 SVGAGI (reference sequence). CDR3: CAIRGQSYNEQFF. The CDR3 DNA reads TGTGCCATCCGAGGACAGTCCTACAATGAGCAGTTCTTC.

This clonotype came up a few times. The chain recombines TRBV6-5 with TRBJ1-1; 8 bases align to TRBD1. The CDR3 spans 13 residues. Germline-derived CDR1 and CDR2 are MNHEY and SVGAGI. Trimming at V came to 2 bases and at J to 11 bases, leaving 7 bases not matched to a gene. The CDR3 region has the DNA TGTGCCAGCAGTTACGGCCAGGGGGCGCGGGCTTTCTTT. Protein: CASSYGQGARAFF.

The rearrangement joins TRBV7-3 to TRBJ2-1, with 7 bases aligning to TRBD2. Unmatched junction bases numbered 8, after V lost 5 bases and J lost 7 bases. This CDR3 is 14 amino acids long. CDR1 is SGHTA and CDR2 is FQGTGA in the germline V gene. CDR3 region: CASSPGTKGNEQFF. DNA for the CDR3: TGTGCCAGCAGCCCCGGGACTAAAGGGAATGAGCAGTTCTTC.

V gene TRBV6-5 combines with J gene TRBJ2-1; the D gene is possibly TRBD1 (7 bases). The end of the DNA is better explained by TRBJ2-5, so the J call may be wrong. This CDR3 is built from 14 residues. Germline loops: CDR1 MNHEY, CDR2 SVGAGI. CDR3 DNA: TGTGCCAGCAGCAGAACAGGGGCGGGGGAGACCCAGTACTTC. Amino acids: CASSRTGAGETQYF.

In its sample, this clonotype was seen a few times. J is TRBJ2-4 and V is TRBV7-2; 7 nucleotides line up with TRBD1. Germline loops: CDR1 SGHTA, CDR2 FQGNSA. V was clipped by 3 bases and J by 8 bases; unmatched bases: 4. CDR3 size: 13 residues. The CDR3 coding sequence is TGTGCCAGCAGCTTCGGTCAGGGGGACATTCAGTACTTC. Its protein is CASSFGQGDIQYF.

This clonotype appeared a few times. In DNA, the CDR3 is TGTGCCAGCAGTTACTCAGGGAGGGTCCCTGGGAATTCACCCCTCCACTTT. Translation: CASSYSGRVPGNSPLHF. V is TRBV6-5 and J is TRBJ1-6, with no clear D. CDR3 length: 17 amino acids. CDR1 is MNHEY, CDR2 SVGAGI, per germline. With 0 bases removed from V and 7 bases from J, the gap between germline ends came to 16 bases.

This clonotype came up a few times. The rearrangement links TRBV5-1 to TRBJ2-7; D might be TRBD2 (6 bases). Germline V lookup: CDR1 SGHRS, CDR2 YFSETQ. This CDR3 is 14 amino acids long. Between the trimmed V and J ends, which lost 6 bases and 1 base, there was a span of 14 bases. The CDR3 spells CASTPAGRSYEQYF. CDR3 nucleotides: TGCGCCAGCACTCCCGCCGGGAGATCCTACGAGCAGTACTTC.

The chain employs TRBV5-1 and TRBJ1-1, with D possibly being TRBD1 (5 bases). Germline V gives CDR1 SGHRS, CDR2 YFSETQ. V was pared by 0 bases and J by 6 bases, with 12 bases between. This CDR3 is 14 amino acids long. For the CDR3, the DNA is TGCGCCAGCAGCTTGGGGGGCGGGGTCCCTGAAGCTTTCTTT. Protein sequence: CASSLGGGVPEAFF.

This clonotype has a count of ten or more. V and J are TRBV29-1 and TRBJ2-3; maybe TRBD2 (5 bases). V dropped 7 bases and J dropped 6 bases, with 17 bases sitting between them. CDR1 is SQVTM, CDR2 ANQGSEA, per germline. The CDR3 length is 13 residues. The CDR3 loop reads CSAERSGPDTQYF. CDR3 in DNA: TGCAGCGCCGAAAGAAGCGGTCCGGATACGCAGTATTTT.

V gene TRBV4-3 combines with J gene TRBJ1-6, with TRBD1 identical over 8 bases. Germline CDR1 and CDR2: LGHNA and YSLEER. CDR3 size: 15 residues. The V segment lost 1 base and the J segment 9 bases; nucleotides outside the gene matches: 5. CDR3: CASSQVQGAFSPLHF. CDR3 sequence (DNA): TGCGCCAGCAGCCAAGTGCAGGGGGCTTTTTCACCCCTCCACTTT.

The V call is TRBV11-2, the J call TRBJ2-1; TRBD2 aligns across 8 bases. This CDR3 spans 14 amino acids. CDR1 and CDR2 from the germline V gene are SGHAT and FQNNGV. The V segment lost 1 base and the J segment 8 bases; nucleotides outside the gene matches: 4. The CDR3 is CASSLAGTSYEQFF. The CDR3 DNA sequence: TGTGCCAGCAGCTTAGCCGGGACTAGTTATGAGCAGTTCTTC.

This chain uses TRBV5-1 with TRBJ2-7; weak D call: TRBD1 (6 bases). Trimming took off 4 bases at V and 0 bases at J, with 17 bases between the two ends. CDR3 length: 16 amino acids. Germline V gene sequence: CDR1 SGHRS, CDR2 YFSETQ. The CDR3 is CASSRPGQTFSYEQYF. The CDR3 DNA sequence: TGCGCCAGCAGCCGCCCGGGACAAACGTTCTCCTACGAGCAGTACTTC.

The table lists this clonotype with many counts. This chain links TRBV5-1 with TRBJ2-5, with no clear D. Trimming removed 0 bases at V and 3 bases at J, with 6 bases between. CDR1 and CDR2 from the germline V gene are SGHRS and YFSETQ. This CDR3 contains 13 residues. Here the CDR3 reads CASSLDGEETQYF. In DNA form, the CDR3 reads TGCGCCAGCAGCTTGGACGGTGAAGAGACCCAGTACTTC.